This TCR beta chain is from a study of CD4 T cells in relation to SARS-CoV-2 and coronaviruses. The repertoire was sequenced with immunoSEQ multiplex PCR; TCRdb's copy has only in-frame clones and lacks some. The sample records tens of thousands of clones, around 77% being singletons. About this clone itself: Its antigen is unidentified.

Unexposed donor CD4+ T cells date from 2011-2018, before the COVID-19 pandemic. CD4+ T cells were isolated from the cells after about nine days of culture. Cells permitting, SARS-CoV-2 S/N and four cold-coronavirus spikes were tested on unexposed-donor CD4+ T cells. Study outcomes and limitations: The cross-reactivity analysis covered only spike protein, not other viral proteins.

Trimming removed 0 bases at V and 4 bases at J, with 10 bases between. There are 16 residues in the CDR3. Germline V gives CDR1 SGHTA, CDR2 FQGNSA. The sample taken for sequencing was CD4+ T cells from PBMCs, cultured in vitro. This TCR came from a human donor in good health. The gene calls are TRBV7-2 and TRBJ2-6; weak D call: TRBD1 (6 bases). CDR3 amino acids: CASSLATGSGANVLTF. The CDR3 DNA sequence: TGTGCCAGCAGCTTAGCCACAGGGTCCGGGGCCAACGTCCTGACTTTC.